This T cell receptor (beta chain) was obtained from a study of tumor-infiltrating lymphocytes in primary liver carcinoma. The source of the blood RNA was unsorted whole blood, and germline DNA was extracted as well. Germline V CDR1 and CDR2: SNHLY, FYNNEI. The V gene end was trimmed by 6 bases and the J gene end by 3 bases; junction bases not matched to a gene: 9. The CDR3 contains 15 residues. Making TCR beta cDNA involved 400 to 600 ng total RNA and a constant-region primer. Three nested multiplex PCR rounds, a slightly modified ARM-PCR, produced the libraries for TCR beta. Amplification in the first two PCR rounds was performed using TRBV1-TRBV30 forward primers and a C-beta reverse primer for around 9 cycles each. MiXCR, applied by TCRdb to the multiplex PCR reads, yields one record per CDR3 protein. The repertoire has about 330,000 distinct CDR3 sequences, 65% of them found once; the top ten carry roughly 6%.

The TCR was taken from a man aged 40-49 years with primary liver carcinoma and hepatitis B virus infection. Sequencing used peripheral blood. The chain combines TRBV2 with TRBJ2-3; 7 bases align to TRBD1. The CDR3 sequence: CASSLRQGSTDTQYF. CDR3 DNA: TGTGCCAGCAGCCTTAGACAGGGAAGTACAGATACGCAGTATTTT. Complete variable domain (other parts from reference TRBV2 and TRBJ2-3): EPEVTQTPSHQVTQMGQEVILRCVPISNHLYFYWYRQILGQKVEFLVSFYNNEISEKSEIFDDQFSVERPDGSNFTLKIRSTKLEDSAMYFCASSLRQGSTDTQYFGPGTRLTVL.